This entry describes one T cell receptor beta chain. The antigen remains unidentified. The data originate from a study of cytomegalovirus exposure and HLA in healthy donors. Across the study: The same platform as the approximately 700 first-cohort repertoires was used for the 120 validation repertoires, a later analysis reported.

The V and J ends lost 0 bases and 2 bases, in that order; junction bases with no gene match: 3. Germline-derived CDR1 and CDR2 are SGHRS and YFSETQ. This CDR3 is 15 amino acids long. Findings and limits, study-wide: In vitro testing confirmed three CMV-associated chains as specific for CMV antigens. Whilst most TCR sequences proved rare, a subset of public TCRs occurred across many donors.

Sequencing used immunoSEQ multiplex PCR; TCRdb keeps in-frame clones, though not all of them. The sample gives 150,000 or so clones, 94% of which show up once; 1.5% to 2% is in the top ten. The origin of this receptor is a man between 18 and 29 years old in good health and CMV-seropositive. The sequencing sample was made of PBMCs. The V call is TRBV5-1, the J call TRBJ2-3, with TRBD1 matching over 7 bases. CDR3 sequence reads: CASSLADRVTDTQYF. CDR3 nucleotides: TGCGCCAGCAGCTTGGCCGACAGGGTCACAGATACGCAGTATTTT.